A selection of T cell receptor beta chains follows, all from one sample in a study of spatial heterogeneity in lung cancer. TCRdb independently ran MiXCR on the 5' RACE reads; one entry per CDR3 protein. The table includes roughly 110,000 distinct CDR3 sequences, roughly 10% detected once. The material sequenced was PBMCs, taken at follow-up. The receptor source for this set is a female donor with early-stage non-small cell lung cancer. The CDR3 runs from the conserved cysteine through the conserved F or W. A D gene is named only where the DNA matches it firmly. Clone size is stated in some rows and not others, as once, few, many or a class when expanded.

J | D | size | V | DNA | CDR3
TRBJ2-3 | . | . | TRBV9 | TGTGCCAGCAGCGCCGATGGCGCGAGCGGAACTAGCACAGATACGCAGTATTTT | CASSADGASGTSTDTQYF
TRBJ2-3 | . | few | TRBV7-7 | TGTGCTAGCAGCCAAAATTTCAGGGAGACGCAGTATTTT | CASSQNFRETQYF
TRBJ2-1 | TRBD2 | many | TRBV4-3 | TGCGCCAGCAGCCCATACTCTCCCAGACTAGCGGGAGTTAACAATGAGCAGTTCTTC | CASSPYSPRLAGVNNEQFF
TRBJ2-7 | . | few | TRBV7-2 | TGTGCCAGCAGCTCGGTCTTTTCCTACGAGCAGTACTTC | CASSSVFSYEQYF
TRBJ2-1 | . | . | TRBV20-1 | TGCAGTGCCACAAGTGGTTGGGAGATAGGGACGGCAAGCTCCTACAATGAGCAGTTCTTC | CSATSGWEIGTASSYNEQFF
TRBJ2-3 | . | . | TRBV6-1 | TGTGCCAGCCTAGCAGGCCCTAGCACAGATACGCAGTATTTT | CASLAGPSTDTQYF
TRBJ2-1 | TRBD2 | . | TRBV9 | TGTGCCAGCACCACGGGGGGAAGTTACTCCTACAATGAGCAGTTCTTC | CASTTGGSYSYNEQFF
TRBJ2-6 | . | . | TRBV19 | TGTGCCAGTAGTCCTGTCGGGTCCGGGGCCAACGTCCTGACTTTC | CASSPVGSGANVLTF
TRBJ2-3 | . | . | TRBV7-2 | TGTGCCAGCAGCTTAGATTGGACAGATACGCAGTATTTT | CASSLDWTDTQYF
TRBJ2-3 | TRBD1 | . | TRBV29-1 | TGCAGCGGGGACAGGGGGCTGTTGGGAGATACGCAGTATTTT | CSGDRGLLGDTQYF
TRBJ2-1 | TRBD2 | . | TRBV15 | TGTGCCACCAGCAGAGATGGCGGACTAGCGGGAGTAGGTCAGCAGTTCTTC | CATSRDGGLAGVGQQFF
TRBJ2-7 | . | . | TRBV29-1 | TGCAGCGTCGGACGGAGCTCCTACGAGCAGTACTTC | CSVGRSSYEQYF
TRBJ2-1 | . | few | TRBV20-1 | TGCAGTGCACCACTCCTGCCCCGGGCGACCAATGAGCAGTTCTTC | CSAPLLPRATNEQFF
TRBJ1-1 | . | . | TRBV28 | TGTGCCAGCAGGACACCGGGACAGAACACTGAAGCTTTCTTT | CASRTPGQNTEAFF
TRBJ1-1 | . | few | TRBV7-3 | TGTGCCAGCAGCTTAACGGGCGCTACTCCAGCTTTCTTT | CASSLTGATPAFF
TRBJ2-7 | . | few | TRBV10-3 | TGTGCCATCAGTGAGTCTGTGAAGCGAGGATCCTACGAGCAGTACTTC | CAISESVKRGSYEQYF
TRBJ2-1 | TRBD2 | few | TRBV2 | TGTGCCAGCGGAGGGACTAGCGGGAGGTCATATGAGCAGTTCTTC | CASGGTSGRSYEQFF